This is a list of T cell receptor beta chains from one sample in a study of T-cell reconstitution after alpha-beta-depleted transplantation in children. TCRdb independently ran MiXCR on the PCR reads; one entry per CDR3 protein. The repertoire has over 550,000 distinct CDR3 sequences, roughly a tenth of them found once; the top ten carry roughly 4%. The specimen was PBMCs from the stem cell graft donor, collected from the stem cell graft. These receptors originate from a human donor who donated a stem cell graft to a child with acute myeloid leukemia. CDR3s include the opening cysteine and the closing phenylalanine or tryptophan.

>TRBJ1-1|TRBV29-1
CSARVQGNTEAFF
>TRBJ1-3|TRBV2
CASTRGPGNTIYF
>TRBJ2-3|TRBV27
CASSFSGTVPSDTQYF
>TRBJ2-5|TRBV6-1
CASSAGTSEETQYF
>TRBJ2-1|TRBV5-6
CASRVRDLGHNEQFF
>TRBJ2-7|TRBV6-5
CASSYGSGGEQYF
>TRBJ2-7|TRBV4-3
CASSQSSAAYEQYF
>TRBJ2-1|TRBV3-1
CASSQGQGSVNEQFF
>TRBJ2-1|TRBV5-1
CASSLGGTSGTHEQFF
>TRBJ2-3|TRBV6-2/TRBV6-3
CASGTIATVTDTQYF
>TRBJ1-3|TRBV12-3/TRBV12-4
CASSSRQGGGYSGNTIYF
>TRBJ2-3|TRBV20-1
CSASLDSLYF
>TRBJ2-7|TRBV7-2
CASSPPGDRREQYF
>TRBJ2-3|TRBV7-3
CASSRDAGGLDTQYF
>TRBJ1-1|TRBV7-9
CASSATSDLNTEAFF
>TRBJ2-6|TRBV5-1
CASSEGHSGANVLTF
>TRBJ2-1|TRBV24-1
CATSDFTSGSNEQFF
>TRBJ2-7|TRBV28
CASSGVTSPYEQYF
>TRBJ2-7|TRBV2
CASSGGSGIGYEQYF
>TRBJ2-7|TRBV6-5
CASRLDRAVPYEQYF
>TRBJ1-5|TRBV5-1
CASSLSTDLNQPQHF
>TRBJ2-1|TRBV20-1
CSAIPPLAGRKNEQFF
>TRBJ1-5|TRBV6-5
CASSYSYPPSADQPQHF
>TRBJ2-5|TRBV6-1
CASSGGSGSSWAETQYF
>TRBJ1-3|TRBV29-1
CSVEEDGSGNTIYF
>TRBJ2-1|TRBV19
CASSIVPLAGYNEQFF
>TRBJ2-3|TRBV29-1
CSVEAGGPQYF
>TRBJ1-1|TRBV6-6
CASSSGGVREAFF
>TRBJ2-1|TRBV3-1
CASSQSTAGGNEQFF
>TRBJ2-3|TRBV12-3/TRBV12-4
CASSVGGVGDTQYF
>TRBJ1-5|TRBV9
CASSETGNQPQHF
>TRBJ1-1|TRBV20-1
CSGARAFF
>TRBJ2-5|TRBV7-2
CASSLLRERAETQYF
>TRBJ1-2|TRBV29-1
CSVLDRGIGYTF
>TRBJ2-2|TRBV20-1
CSARNSGRGTGELFF
>TRBJ2-7|TRBV3-1
CASSPPGQRGEQYF
>TRBJ1-1|TRBV7-9
CASSLLSLGAEAFF
>TRBJ2-1|TRBV6-5
CASSYRPPFRESYNEQFF
>TRBJ1-5|TRBV15
CATSRDWAGQGAQHF
>TRBJ2-7|TRBV7-6
CASSLTSASGSYEQYF
>TRBJ1-1|TRBV6-1
CASSLMTARNTEAFF
>TRBJ2-1|TRBV12-3/TRBV12-4
CASSSASGLSYNEQFF
>TRBJ2-2|TRBV20-1
CSAIGRVTGELFF
>TRBJ2-6|TRBV30
CAWIEGSGANVLTF
>TRBJ2-2|TRBV29-1
CSVDLATGELFF
>TRBJ2-1|TRBV6-2/TRBV6-3
CASSDLRGRAGNEQFF
>TRBJ2-5|TRBV27
CASSLSFLAGKETQYF
>TRBJ1-3|TRBV10-3
CATTQKGGAGNTIYF
>TRBJ2-3|TRBV12-3/TRBV12-4
CAGRLQVDNTQYF
>TRBJ1-1|TRBV7-2
CASSPSNTGLKAFF
>TRBJ1-5|TRBV27
CASSSRGSYSNQPQHF
>TRBJ2-4|TRBV18
CASSPGDGAKNIQYF
>TRBJ2-2|TRBV9
CASSGRDSTFSLGELFF
>TRBJ2-2|TRBV15
CATSILQNTGELFF
>TRBJ2-2|TRBV9
CASSADRGSTGELFF
>TRBJ2-7|TRBV5-1
CASSLVRGRSRMEYF
>TRBJ1-5|TRBV12-3/TRBV12-4
CASTGTGVQPQHF